The clone carrying this T cell receptor beta chain has just a few counts. The antigen is unknown. These data come from a study of identical twins. Study-level points and caveats: Abundant beta clonotypes from cord blood had fewer insertions, unlike memory repertoires, which showed none.

V gave up 1 base and J gave up 8 bases; unmatched junction bases: 17. The CDR3 totals 19 residues. TCRdb ran MiXCR on the 5' RACE reads and lists one entry per CDR3 protein. Counted here are more than 400,000 distinct CDR3 sequences, around 15% occurring once; the ten biggest clones make up roughly 0.43%. This sample also appeared in a second study, on yellow fever vaccine responses in identical twins.

The sequencing input was CD4+ T cells sorted from blood. This chain connects TRBV12-3 or TRBV12-4 to TRBJ2-1; 10 nucleotides line up with TRBD2. The TCR was taken from a woman younger than 35 in good health. The chain's CDR3 is CASSLGRLAGFSNPDEQFF. CDR3 nucleotide sequence: TGTGCCAGCAGTTTAGGTAGACTAGCGGGCTTCTCCAATCCGGATGAGCAGTTCTTC.